Listed below are T cell receptor beta chains from one sample, sequenced in a study of cytomegalovirus exposure and HLA in healthy donors. Profiling relied on immunoSEQ multiplex PCR, and the TCRdb table lists in-frame clones only, not all of them. Of roughly 130,000 clones in the sample, 80% are singletons; the top ten hold 2.5%. Sequenced: PBMCs. All receptors come from a man younger than 40 in good health and CMV-seronegative. Each CDR3 is given with its conserved first and last residue. Fields, in order: J gene, clone size, D gene, V gene, CDR3 protein, CDR3 DNA. The D gene is left open where the match is weak. Clone size, where shown, is once, few, many, or a class for clones that have expanded.

j_call: TRBJ2-7; clone_size: -; d_call: -; v_call: TRBV5-6; cdr3_aa: CASSSRGRHYEQYF; cdr3_nt: TGTGCCAGCAGTAGTCGGGGTCGGCACTACGAGCAGTACTTC
j_call: TRBJ1-1; clone_size: -; d_call: -; v_call: TRBV15; cdr3_aa: CATSRTAAAWPNPEAFF; cdr3_nt: TGTGCCACCAGCAGAACCGCGGCCGCCTGGCCAAACCCTGAAGCTTTCTTT
j_call: TRBJ1-1; clone_size: -; d_call: -; v_call: TRBV7-9; cdr3_aa: CSSSLGGFGGEAFF; cdr3_nt: TGTTCCAGCAGCTTAGGTGGGTTCGGGGGTGAAGCTTTCTTT
j_call: TRBJ1-2; clone_size: -; d_call: TRBD1; v_call: TRBV27; cdr3_aa: CASSLRTGADYGYTF; cdr3_nt: TGTGCCAGCAGTTTACGGACAGGGGCGGACTATGGCTACACCTTC
j_call: TRBJ2-5; clone_size: -; d_call: -; v_call: TRBV28; cdr3_aa: CASSSTGYQETQYF; cdr3_nt: TGTGCCAGCAGTTCCACAGGGTACCAAGAGACCCAGTACTTC
j_call: TRBJ2-1; clone_size: -; d_call: TRBD1; v_call: TRBV7-3; cdr3_aa: CASSSTGDEQFF; cdr3_nt: TGTGCCAGCAGCTCGACAGGGGATGAGCAGTTCTTC
j_call: TRBJ2-5; clone_size: -; d_call: TRBD1; v_call: TRBV6-5; cdr3_aa: CASRLQGAGETQYF; cdr3_nt: TGTGCCAGCAGGCTTCAGGGGGCGGGGGAGACCCAGTACTTC
j_call: TRBJ2-1; clone_size: -; d_call: TRBD2; v_call: TRBV30; cdr3_aa: CAWSVVAGNNEQFF; cdr3_nt: TGTGCCTGGAGTGTGGTAGCGGGGAACAATGAGCAGTTCTTC
j_call: TRBJ2-1; clone_size: -; d_call: TRBD2; v_call: TRBV15; cdr3_aa: CATSSLAGGPSYNEQFF; cdr3_nt: TGTGCCACCAGCAGCTTAGCGGGAGGACCCTCCTACAATGAGCAGTTCTTC
j_call: TRBJ1-2; clone_size: -; d_call: -; v_call: TRBV5-1; cdr3_aa: CASSRQDPNYGYPF; cdr3_nt: TGCGCCAGCAGCAGACAGGACCCTAACTATGGCTACCCCTTC
j_call: TRBJ2-7; clone_size: once; d_call: TRBD2; v_call: TRBV29-1; cdr3_aa: CSGLIGVGLEKDRSSYEQYF; cdr3_nt: TGCAGCGGCTTGATAGGTGTGGGACTAGAAAAAGATAGAAGCTCCTACGAGCAGTACTTC
j_call: TRBJ2-5; clone_size: -; d_call: -; v_call: TRBV7-9; cdr3_aa: CASSQSSGQETQYF; cdr3_nt: TGTGCCAGCAGCCAGAGTTCGGGGCAAGAGACCCAGTACTTC
j_call: TRBJ2-7; clone_size: once; d_call: -; v_call: TRBV10-3; cdr3_aa: CAISESISGEQYF; cdr3_nt: TGTGCCATCAGTGAGTCTATTTCCGGGGAGCAGTACTTC
j_call: TRBJ2-7; clone_size: -; d_call: TRBD2; v_call: TRBV27; cdr3_aa: CASSQSAGNAYEQYF; cdr3_nt: TGTGCCAGCAGTCAATCAGCGGGAAACGCCTACGAGCAGTACTTC
j_call: TRBJ2-2; clone_size: -; d_call: -; v_call: TRBV7-2; cdr3_aa: CASSSGLLTGELFF; cdr3_nt: TGTGCCAGCAGCTCGGGACTGCTCACCGGGGAGCTGTTTTTT
j_call: TRBJ1-2; clone_size: -; d_call: -; v_call: TRBV21-1; cdr3_aa: CASSKGGRGRPPNYGYTF; cdr3_nt: TGTGCCAGCAGCAAAGGAGGGAGGGGAAGGCCGCCGAACTATGGCTACACCTTC
j_call: TRBJ1-1; clone_size: -; d_call: TRBD1; v_call: TRBV28; cdr3_aa: CASSAPGQGATEAFF; cdr3_nt: TGTGCCAGCAGTGCCCCGGGACAGGGGGCCACTGAAGCTTTCTTT
j_call: TRBJ2-3; clone_size: -; d_call: TRBD2; v_call: TRBV19; cdr3_aa: CASTIGTRSTDTQYF; cdr3_nt: TGTGCCAGCACAATCGGGACTAGATCCACAGATACGCAGTATTTT
j_call: TRBJ1-5; clone_size: -; d_call: TRBD1; v_call: TRBV19; cdr3_aa: CASSRGDSDNQPQHF; cdr3_nt: TGTGCCAGTAGTAGGGGGGACAGCGACAATCAGCCCCAGCATTTT
j_call: TRBJ2-7; clone_size: -; d_call: -; v_call: TRBV28; cdr3_aa: CATRKYRETYEQYF; cdr3_nt: TGTGCCACCCGTAAATACAGGGAAACCTACGAGCAGTACTTC
j_call: TRBJ2-3; clone_size: once; d_call: TRBD2; v_call: TRBV10-3; cdr3_aa: CAIRRLAGEVTDTQYF; cdr3_nt: TGTGCCATCAGGAGACTAGCGGGAGAGGTCACGGATACGCAGTATTTT
j_call: TRBJ2-7; clone_size: once; d_call: TRBD2; v_call: TRBV10-3; cdr3_aa: CAISESTSGEYYEQYF; cdr3_nt: TGTGCCATCAGTGAGTCGACTAGCGGAGAGTACTACGAGCAGTACTTC
j_call: TRBJ2-7; clone_size: -; d_call: TRBD1; v_call: TRBV18; cdr3_aa: CASSPLDRAHEQYF; cdr3_nt: TGTGCCAGCTCACCACTGGACAGGGCCCACGAGCAGTACTTC
j_call: TRBJ2-5; clone_size: -; d_call: TRBD1; v_call: TRBV2; cdr3_aa: CASSEDRDETQYF; cdr3_nt: TGTGCCAGCAGTGAGGACAGGGATGAGACCCAGTACTTC
j_call: TRBJ2-7; clone_size: -; d_call: TRBD2; v_call: TRBV6-5; cdr3_aa: CASSYPRSGSLDEQYF; cdr3_nt: TGTGCCAGCAGTTACCCTCGTAGCGGGAGTCTTGACGAGCAGTACTTC
j_call: TRBJ2-1; clone_size: -; d_call: -; v_call: TRBV29-1; cdr3_aa: CSVTRGSNEQFF; cdr3_nt: TGCAGCGTTACCAGGGGCTCCAATGAGCAGTTCTTC
j_call: TRBJ2-2; clone_size: -; d_call: -; v_call: TRBV7-3; cdr3_aa: CASSRLVPGELFF; cdr3_nt: TGTGCCAGCAGCCGACTAGTCCCCGGGGAGCTGTTTTTT
j_call: TRBJ2-3; clone_size: -; d_call: -; v_call: TRBV27; cdr3_aa: CANRDVGLDADTQYF; cdr3_nt: TGTGCCAACAGAGACGTGGGGCTTGATGCAGATACGCAGTATTTT
j_call: TRBJ1-2; clone_size: -; d_call: TRBD1; v_call: TRBV29-1; cdr3_aa: CSVKQGPYGYTF; cdr3_nt: TGCAGCGTAAAACAGGGGCCGTATGGCTACACCTTC
j_call: TRBJ1-1; clone_size: -; d_call: TRBD1; v_call: TRBV9; cdr3_aa: CASSVEARQGGTEAFF; cdr3_nt: TGTGCCAGCAGCGTAGAGGCTCGGCAGGGGGGCACTGAAGCTTTCTTT
j_call: TRBJ1-5; clone_size: -; d_call: -; v_call: TRBV7-8; cdr3_aa: CASSLSGISNQPQHF; cdr3_nt: TGTGCCAGCAGCTTATCGGGGATAAGCAATCAGCCCCAGCATTTT
j_call: TRBJ1-5; clone_size: -; d_call: -; v_call: TRBV27; cdr3_aa: CASSLFRGDQPQHF; cdr3_nt: TGTGCCAGCAGTTTATTCAGGGGAGATCAGCCCCAGCATTTT
j_call: TRBJ2-1; clone_size: -; d_call: TRBD2; v_call: TRBV7-9; cdr3_aa: CASSRPGLAYNEQFF; cdr3_nt: TGTGCCAGCAGCCGACCGGGACTAGCATACAATGAGCAGTTCTTC
j_call: TRBJ2-1; clone_size: -; d_call: TRBD2; v_call: TRBV19; cdr3_aa: CASTLSGIEENEQFF; cdr3_nt: TGTGCCAGTACTCTTAGCGGGATTGAAGAAAATGAGCAGTTCTTC
j_call: TRBJ2-7; clone_size: -; d_call: TRBD1; v_call: TRBV19; cdr3_aa: CASSPRQGAKYEQYF; cdr3_nt: TGTGCCAGTAGTCCCAGACAGGGGGCTAAGTACGAGCAGTACTTC
j_call: TRBJ2-7; clone_size: -; d_call: TRBD2; v_call: TRBV11-2; cdr3_aa: CASSIGLVYEQYF; cdr3_nt: TGTGCCAGCAGCATAGGACTAGTCTACGAGCAGTACTTC
j_call: TRBJ2-5; clone_size: -; d_call: -; v_call: TRBV28; cdr3_aa: CASRPGQISGTQYF; cdr3_nt: TGTGCCAGCAGGCCGGGACAAATCAGCGGGACCCAGTACTTC
j_call: TRBJ2-5; clone_size: -; d_call: -; v_call: TRBV2; cdr3_aa: CASTGLKTQETQYF; cdr3_nt: TGTGCCAGCACCGGACTTAAAACTCAAGAGACCCAGTACTTC
j_call: TRBJ2-1; clone_size: -; d_call: TRBD2; v_call: TRBV10-1; cdr3_aa: CASSESGGRGEQFF; cdr3_nt: TGCGCCAGCAGTGAGTCGGGCGGGAGGGGTGAGCAGTTCTTC
j_call: TRBJ2-2; clone_size: -; d_call: TRBD2; v_call: TRBV4-2; cdr3_aa: CASSQERGDLSGELFF; cdr3_nt: TGTGCCAGCAGCCAAGAGCGGGGGGACCTGTCCGGGGAGCTGTTTTTT
j_call: TRBJ1-1; clone_size: -; d_call: -; v_call: TRBV29-1; cdr3_aa: CSVISGARMNPEAFF; cdr3_nt: TGCAGCGTTATTTCAGGGGCTCGAATGAACCCTGAAGCTTTCTTT
j_call: TRBJ2-1; clone_size: -; d_call: TRBD2; v_call: TRBV27; cdr3_aa: CASSLLAASYNEQFF; cdr3_nt: TGTGCCAGCAGTCTTCTAGCGGCCTCCTACAATGAGCAGTTCTTC
j_call: TRBJ2-7; clone_size: few; d_call: TRBD1; v_call: TRBV11-2; cdr3_aa: CASSLGGTGPTTTYEQYF; cdr3_nt: TGTGCCAGCAGCTTAGGGGGGACAGGTCCTACTACTACCTACGAGCAGTACTTC
j_call: TRBJ1-1; clone_size: -; d_call: TRBD1; v_call: TRBV7-9; cdr3_aa: CASSLIQGGTEAFF; cdr3_nt: TGTGCCAGCAGCTTGATACAGGGGGGGACTGAAGCTTTCTTT
j_call: TRBJ2-2; clone_size: -; d_call: TRBD1; v_call: TRBV7-2; cdr3_aa: CASSWQDRGGTGELFF; cdr3_nt: TGTGCCAGCAGCTGGCAGGACAGGGGTGGTACCGGGGAGCTGTTTTTT
j_call: TRBJ2-5; clone_size: -; d_call: TRBD1; v_call: TRBV27; cdr3_aa: CASSSSTGELQTQYF; cdr3_nt: TGTGCCAGCAGTTCCTCGACAGGGGAACTACAGACCCAGTACTTC
j_call: TRBJ1-2; clone_size: once; d_call: TRBD1; v_call: TRBV6-5; cdr3_aa: CASSPIRQGSGYTF; cdr3_nt: TGTGCCAGCAGTCCCATCCGACAGGGGTCAGGCTACACCTTC
j_call: TRBJ1-1; clone_size: -; d_call: TRBD1; v_call: TRBV6-5; cdr3_aa: CASSYLTTGMNTEAFF; cdr3_nt: TGTGCCAGCAGTTACCTAACGACAGGGATGAACACTGAAGCTTTCTTT
j_call: TRBJ2-5; clone_size: few; d_call: -; v_call: TRBV10-3; cdr3_aa: CAISEVRVQTQYF; cdr3_nt: TGTGCCATCAGTGAGGTGAGGGTTCAGACCCAGTACTTC
j_call: TRBJ2-1; clone_size: few; d_call: -; v_call: TRBV29-1; cdr3_aa: CSVGAGAIF; cdr3_nt: -
j_call: TRBJ1-5; clone_size: -; d_call: TRBD1; v_call: TRBV6-6; cdr3_aa: CASNDREAQPQHF; cdr3_nt: TGTGCCAGCAACGACAGGGAGGCTCAGCCCCAGCATTTT
j_call: TRBJ1-2; clone_size: -; d_call: -; v_call: TRBV29-1; cdr3_aa: CSVAGQRNSNYGYTF; cdr3_nt: TGCAGCGTTGCGGGTCAGCGTAACTCTAACTATGGCTACACCTTC
j_call: TRBJ2-1; clone_size: -; d_call: -; v_call: TRBV27; cdr3_aa: CASSLVTGSYNEQFF; cdr3_nt: TGTGCCAGCAGTTTAGTTACCGGCTCCTACAATGAGCAGTTCTTC
j_call: TRBJ2-3; clone_size: -; d_call: -; v_call: TRBV5-1; cdr3_aa: CASRTGSTDTQYF; cdr3_nt: TGCGCCAGTAGAACAGGGTCCACAGATACGCAGTATTTT
j_call: TRBJ2-3; clone_size: -; d_call: -; v_call: TRBV7-6; cdr3_aa: CASSFLATDTDTQYF; cdr3_nt: TGTGCCAGCAGCTTTCTAGCGACAGATACAGATACGCAGTATTTT
j_call: TRBJ2-1; clone_size: -; d_call: TRBD2; v_call: TRBV6-5; cdr3_aa: CASSYRVAGGIGEQFF; cdr3_nt: TGTGCCAGCAGTTACCGGGTAGCGGGAGGTATAGGTGAGCAGTTCTTC
j_call: TRBJ2-7; clone_size: -; d_call: TRBD1; v_call: TRBV7-2; cdr3_aa: CASSSDRGGIYEQYF; cdr3_nt: TGTGCCAGCAGCTCAGACAGGGGGGGAATATACGAGCAGTACTTC
j_call: TRBJ2-1; clone_size: -; d_call: -; v_call: TRBV15; cdr3_aa: CATSRDGPSEQFF; cdr3_nt: TGTGCCACCAGCAGAGATGGCCCATCCGAGCAGTTCTTC
j_call: TRBJ1-1; clone_size: -; d_call: TRBD1; v_call: TRBV18; cdr3_aa: CASSIGQGALGTEAFF; cdr3_nt: TGTGCCAGCTCGATCGGACAGGGGGCTCTAGGGACTGAAGCTTTCTTT
j_call: TRBJ2-5; clone_size: -; d_call: -; v_call: TRBV9; cdr3_aa: CASTLSTEQETQYF; cdr3_nt: TGTGCCAGCACCCTATCGACTGAGCAAGAGACCCAGTACTTC